These 13 T cell receptor beta chains were all obtained from the same sample, sequenced in a study of blood T cells in healthy people across ages. A second 7 to 11 cycle PCR used barcoded and J-beta primers. TCRdb re-called the 5' RACE reads with MiXCR, one entry per CDR3 protein. There are some 1.4 million distinct CDR3 sequences in the sample; approximately 40% occur only once, and 7.9% lies in the top ten. The sequencing sample was made of blood. The receptors derive from a woman in her late teens or twenties in good health.

V usage is TRBV20-1 and J usage is TRBJ2-5; no clear D gene. Germline V lookup: CDR1 DFQATT, CDR2 SNEGSKA (reference sequence). V lost 5 bases to trimming and J lost 5 bases, with 9 bases between them. The length of the CDR3 is 11 residues. CDR3 amino acids: CSAPGPETQYF. CDR3 DNA: TGCAGTGCTCCCGGACCGGAGACCCAGTACTTC.

CDR3 in amino acids: CASSSEEGAGRDTQYF. DNA for the CDR3: TGTGCCAGCAGCTCCGAGGAGGGGGCAGGGAGAGATACGCAGTATTTT. The chain joins TRBV9 to TRBJ2-3; possibly TRBD1 for D (7 bases). This CDR3 has 16 amino acids. CDR1 is SGDLS and CDR2 is YYNGEE in the germline V gene. V lost 4 bases and J lost 5, with 20 bases in between. The full variable domain, rest sourced from reference TRBV9 and TRBJ2-3, is DSGVTQTPKHLITATGQRVTLRCSPRSGDLSVYWYQQSLDQGLQFLIQYYNGEERAKGNILERFSAQQFPDLHSELNLSSLELGDSALYFCASSSEEGAGRDTQYFGPGTRLTVL.

The gene calls are TRBV20-1 and TRBJ2-1, with TRBD2 identical over 12 bases. The CDR3 runs 16 residues. CDR1 is DFQATT and CDR2 is SNEGSKA in the germline V gene (reference sequence). J gave up 9 bases and V 0 bases, and 9 bases lay outside the gene matches. CDR3 coding DNA: TGCAGTGCTAGAGATCTAGCGGGAGGGCCGCGGGGTGAGCAGTTCTTC. Amino acids: CSARDLAGGPRGEQFF.

This chain links TRBV10-2 with TRBJ2-5; TRBD2 matches at 9 bases. The V segment lost 0 bases and the J segment 2 bases; nucleotides outside the gene matches: 7. Looked up from germline, CDR1 is WSHSY and CDR2 is SAAADI. CDR3 length: 17 amino acids. CDR3 nucleotide sequence: TGCGCCAGCAGTGAGTCTCTTAGCGGGAGTATTCAAGAGACCCAGTACTTC. Protein product: CASSESLSGSIQETQYF.

This clonotype was recorded a few times. The chain links TRBV2 to TRBJ1-2; no reliable D call. Between the trimmed V and J ends, which lost 4 bases and 6 bases, there was a span of 18 bases. The CDR3 spans 15 residues. The germline V gene has CDR1 SNHLY and CDR2 FYNNEI. CDR3 sequence reads: CASSASSPNTDGYTF. The CDR3 bases are TGTGCCAGCAGTGCTAGTTCCCCCAATACGGATGGCTACACCTTC.

This chain joins TRBV7-6 and TRBJ2-4; possibly TRBD2 for D (7 bases). The end of the DNA fits TRBJ2-7 better, so the J call may be wrong. The CDR3 has 14 amino acids. Germline loops: CDR1 SGHVS, CDR2 FNYEAQ. The CDR3 here is CASSRGGPSDEQYF. The DNA for the CDR3 is TGTGCCAGCAGTAGGGGGGGGCCCTCGGACGAGCAGTACTTC.

As concerns this clonotype: With a much larger clone just one base away, this may be a read error. J is TRBJ2-4 and V is TRBV10-3; TRBD1 matches 8 bases. This CDR3 is 15 amino acids long. Per the germline V gene, CDR1 is ENHRY and CDR2 is SYGVKD. After removal of 0 bases from V and 8 bases from J, the junction contained 6 bases not matched to a gene. The CDR3 loop is CAISESKGQEHIQYF. The CDR3 DNA reads TGTGCCATCAGTGAGTCGAAGGGACAGGAACACATTCAGTACTTC.

The CDR3 spells CAIIEGNEQFF. The CDR3 DNA sequence: TGTGCCATCATTGAAGGGAATGAGCAGTTCTTC. V gene TRBV10-3 combines with J gene TRBJ2-1; no firm D call. Deletions cut 7 bases from V and 7 bases from J, with 8 bases between. CDR1 is ENHRY, CDR2 SYGVKD, per germline. The CDR3 runs 11 residues.

The chain is built from TRBV6-6 and TRBJ1-2; no clear D gene. The CDR3 is 12 amino acids. The ends were cut back, 0 bases at V and 5 bases at J, with 4 bases in the middle. CDR1 is MNHNY and CDR2 is SVGAGI in the germline V gene (reference sequence). DNA of the CDR3: TGTGCCAGCAGTTACTCGGAGTATGGCTACACCTTC. Translated: CASSYSEYGYTF.

V is TRBV2 and J is TRBJ1-2, with unresolved D. Germline V gene data show CDR1 as SNHLY and CDR2 as FYNNEI. The CDR3 is made up of 13 amino acids. Trimming removed 6 bases from V and 2 bases from J, with 10 bases in between. The CDR3 nucleotides read TGTGCCAGCAGAGCCACAACGAACTATGGCTACACCTTC. Translation: CASRATTNYGYTF.

This sequence joins TRBV5-1 and TRBJ1-6, with D tentatively TRBD1 (5 bases). CDR1 is SGHRS, CDR2 YFSETQ, per germline. The V end was cut by 5 bases, the J end by 10 bases, with 16 bases between. The CDR3 covers 14 residues. The CDR3 DNA is TGCGCCAGCAGTGGGGGGAACGAAGGATCACCCCTCCACTTT. It is translated as CASSGGNEGSPLHF.

V and J are TRBV6-5 and TRBJ2-5; 11 bases are a match to TRBD2. There are 16 residues in the CDR3. Germline CDR1 MNHEY, CDR2 SVGAGI. V was pared by 4 bases and J by 3 bases, with 7 bases of the junction left unmatched. CDR3 coding DNA: TGTGCCAGCAGTTTTACGACTAGCGGGACAGAAGAGACCCAGTACTTC. The encoded protein is CASSFTTSGTEETQYF.

This clonotype has only a few counts. This chain uses TRBV18 with TRBJ2-1; D is uncertain. This CDR3 comprises 15 residues. The ends were cut back, 4 bases at V and 6 bases at J, with 16 bases in the middle. Germline CDR1 KGHSH, CDR2 LQKENI. The CDR3 nucleotides read TGTGCCAGCTCACGGGCTACGCCACCGATCAATGAGCAGTTCTTC. Amino acid sequence: CASSRATPPINEQFF.